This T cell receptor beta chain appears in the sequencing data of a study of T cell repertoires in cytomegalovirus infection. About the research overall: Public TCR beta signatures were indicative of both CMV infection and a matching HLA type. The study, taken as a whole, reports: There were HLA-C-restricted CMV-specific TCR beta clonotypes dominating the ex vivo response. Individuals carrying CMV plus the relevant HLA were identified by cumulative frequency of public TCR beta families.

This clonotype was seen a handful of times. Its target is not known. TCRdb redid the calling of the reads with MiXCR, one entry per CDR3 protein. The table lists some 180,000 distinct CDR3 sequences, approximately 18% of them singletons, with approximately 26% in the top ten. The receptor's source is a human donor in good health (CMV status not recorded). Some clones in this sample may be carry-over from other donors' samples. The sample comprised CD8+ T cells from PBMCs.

The DNA for the CDR3 is TGTGCCATCACCAATTTATTGAACACCGGGGAGCTGTTTTTT. Protein: CAITNLLNTGELFF. The chain links TRBV10-3 to TRBJ2-2; D is uncertain. The germline CDR1 and CDR2 sequences are ENHRY and SYGVKD. This CDR3 has 14 amino acids. The ends were cut back, 7 bases at V and 1 base at J, with 10 bases in the middle.